A selection of T cell receptor beta chains follows, all from one sample in a study of T cell responses to AZD1222 COVID-19 vaccine. Produced via immunoSEQ multiplex PCR; TCRdb's table is partial and in-frame only. The sample has more than 150,000 clones, about nine tenths seen once. The input for sequencing was peripheral blood, taken on day 0 of AZD1222 vaccination. All receptors derive from an adult in good health. The CDR3 runs from the conserved cysteine through the conserved F or W. Fields, in order: J gene, CDR3 length, V gene, CDR3 protein.

j_call: TRBJ2-7; cdr3_length: 13; v_call: TRBV28; cdr3_aa: CASSFGQDYEQYF
j_call: TRBJ1-1; cdr3_length: 15; v_call: TRBV18; cdr3_aa: CASSLSTGTNTEAFF
j_call: TRBJ1-5; cdr3_length: 16; v_call: TRBV16; cdr3_aa: CASSHSPGVGNQPQHF
j_call: TRBJ1-3; cdr3_length: 14; v_call: TRBV30; cdr3_aa: CAWSVGDSGNTIYF
j_call: TRBJ1-5; cdr3_length: 13; v_call: TRBV27; cdr3_aa: CASEWGGNQPQHF
j_call: TRBJ2-7; cdr3_length: 15; v_call: TRBV6-5; cdr3_aa: CASSVGGTASYEQYF
j_call: TRBJ2-5; cdr3_length: 16; v_call: TRBV19; cdr3_aa: CASSIRTGTGSETQYF
j_call: TRBJ2-3; cdr3_length: 15; v_call: TRBV24-1; cdr3_aa: CATSVVTGITDTQYF
j_call: TRBJ1-1; cdr3_length: 15; v_call: TRBV6-5; cdr3_aa: CASSYYSVVNTEAFF
j_call: TRBJ1-6; cdr3_length: 14; v_call: TRBV7-9; cdr3_aa: CASSLGPLNSPLHF
j_call: TRBJ2-1; cdr3_length: 14; v_call: TRBV27; cdr3_aa: CASGGDGTYNEQFF
j_call: TRBJ2-3; cdr3_length: 13; v_call: TRBV29-1; cdr3_aa: CSVGFTITDTQYF
j_call: TRBJ2-5; cdr3_length: 11; v_call: TRBV19; cdr3_aa: CASREQETQYF
j_call: TRBJ2-7; cdr3_length: 14; v_call: TRBV6-5; cdr3_aa: CASSLDRGPGEQYF
j_call: TRBJ1-6; cdr3_length: 17; v_call: TRBV7-9; cdr3_aa: CASSTGRGDSYNSPLHF
j_call: TRBJ2-2; cdr3_length: 12; v_call: TRBV9; cdr3_aa: CASRKIHGELFF
j_call: TRBJ1-5; cdr3_length: 17; v_call: TRBV5-8; cdr3_aa: CASSSRGGQGASQPQHF
j_call: TRBJ1-4; cdr3_length: 15; v_call: TRBV2; cdr3_aa: CASSEDAGPNEKLFF
j_call: TRBJ1-5; cdr3_length: 17; v_call: TRBV7-9; cdr3_aa: CASSPQGGGTSNQPQHF
j_call: TRBJ1-6; cdr3_length: 16; v_call: TRBV19; cdr3_aa: CASSLQTGAGNSPLHF
j_call: TRBJ2-5; cdr3_length: 15; v_call: TRBV4-2; cdr3_aa: CASSQEGAQGETQYF
j_call: TRBJ2-7; cdr3_length: 18; v_call: TRBV7-8; cdr3_aa: CASSPFRLAGVVDYEQYF
j_call: TRBJ1-1; cdr3_length: 14; v_call: TRBV28; cdr3_aa: CASSSLGSDPTTFF
j_call: TRBJ1-3; cdr3_length: 15; v_call: TRBV10-3; cdr3_aa: CAIRDSFSSGNTIYF
j_call: TRBJ2-1; cdr3_length: 16; v_call: TRBV15; cdr3_aa: CATRLAGGGSYNEQFF
j_call: TRBJ2-2; cdr3_length: 15; v_call: TRBV5-1; cdr3_aa: CASSLLETNTGELFF
j_call: TRBJ2-5; cdr3_length: 14; v_call: TRBV7-9; cdr3_aa: CASSLSTERETQYF
j_call: TRBJ2-7; cdr3_length: 13; v_call: TRBV6-2/TRBV6-3; cdr3_aa: CASSLDRDYEQYF
j_call: TRBJ2-7; cdr3_length: 14; v_call: TRBV6-6; cdr3_aa: CASSYYGQGGEQYF
j_call: TRBJ2-1; cdr3_length: 14; v_call: TRBV5-1; cdr3_aa: CASSLGLAGNEQFF
j_call: TRBJ1-2; cdr3_length: 12; v_call: TRBV28; cdr3_aa: CASRGGNYGYTF
j_call: TRBJ1-2; cdr3_length: 12; v_call: TRBV24-1; cdr3_aa: CATSDRDYGYTF
j_call: TRBJ2-2; cdr3_length: 16; v_call: TRBV19; cdr3_aa: CASSPMDRANTGELFF
j_call: TRBJ2-5; cdr3_length: 12; v_call: TRBV29-1; cdr3_aa: CSVGQGQETQYF
j_call: TRBJ2-1; cdr3_length: 15; v_call: TRBV29-1; cdr3_aa: CSVREAGASYNEQFF
j_call: TRBJ1-4; cdr3_length: 15; v_call: TRBV7-9; cdr3_aa: CASSGPDSSNEKLFF
j_call: TRBJ2-7; cdr3_length: 16; v_call: TRBV5-5; cdr3_aa: CASSLGRTGAALGQYF
j_call: TRBJ2-3; cdr3_length: 16; v_call: TRBV20-1; cdr3_aa: CSASFRGPSGTDTQYF
j_call: TRBJ1-4; cdr3_length: 12; v_call: TRBV12-3/TRBV12-4; cdr3_aa: CASGGQGEKLFF
j_call: TRBJ1-2; cdr3_length: 13; v_call: TRBV7-2; cdr3_aa: CATYRDRFYGYTF
j_call: TRBJ1-1; cdr3_length: 15; v_call: TRBV18; cdr3_aa: CASSPMVPGNTEAFF
j_call: TRBJ2-1; cdr3_length: 15; v_call: TRBV4-1; cdr3_aa: CASSQGLDSLYEQFF
j_call: TRBJ1-4; cdr3_length: 13; v_call: TRBV18; cdr3_aa: CASSHSVNEKLFF
j_call: TRBJ2-7; cdr3_length: 13; v_call: TRBV30; cdr3_aa: CAWSVQGVYEQYF
j_call: TRBJ1-1; cdr3_length: 15; v_call: TRBV28; cdr3_aa: CASLSMGGQNTEAFF
j_call: TRBJ2-1; cdr3_length: 15; v_call: TRBV24-1; cdr3_aa: CATSDSRQGKGEQFF
j_call: TRBJ1-6; cdr3_length: 18; v_call: TRBV27; cdr3_aa: CASSLFGMSISYNSPLHF
j_call: TRBJ1-3; cdr3_length: 15; v_call: TRBV5-1; cdr3_aa: CASSYSTGAVDTIYF
j_call: TRBJ1-4; cdr3_length: 16; v_call: TRBV30; cdr3_aa: CAWSPKRTNSNEKLFF
j_call: TRBJ2-1; cdr3_length: 20; v_call: TRBV5-8; cdr3_aa: CASSLSLVDSGSSAYNEQFF
j_call: TRBJ1-5; cdr3_length: 13; v_call: TRBV30; cdr3_aa: CAWSGMRNQPQHF
j_call: TRBJ1-3; cdr3_length: 15; v_call: TRBV5-1; cdr3_aa: CASSLVGGSGNTIYF